This passage covers 6 T cell receptor beta chains from one sample sequenced in a study of T-cell memory formation after mild COVID-19. From the 5' RACE reads, TCRdb called clonotypes with MiXCR, one entry per CDR3 protein. This sample has about 140,000 distinct CDR3 sequences, with more than 12% found just once. Material: PBMCs or a T cell subset sorted from them (not recorded which). The receptors derive from an adult woman who had mild COVID-19 (a few samples of this study predate the infection). Cell type and time point are not known.

This clonotype was seen only a few times. This chain connects TRBV20-1 to TRBJ1-2, with 7 positions matching TRBD1. J lost 4 bases, V lost 5 bases, and 13 bases had no gene match. Germline CDR1 reads DFQATT; CDR2 reads SNEGSKA (reference sequence). The CDR3 covers 15 residues. CDR3 bases: TGCAGTGCTGTGGGACAGTTCTTAGCTTCCTATGGCTACACCTTC. It translates to CSAVGQFLASYGYTF.

This clonotype was picked up a small number of times. The DNA of the CDR3 is TGTGCCAGCAGCTTAGCGCGTCAGGTCGGAGGTGACACCATATATTTT. Amino acid sequence: CASSLARQVGGDTIYF. This sequence joins TRBV7-6 and TRBJ1-3; D is unclear. Trimming stripped 0 bases from V and 8 bases from J, with 17 bases between. Germline loops: CDR1 SGHVS, CDR2 FNYEAQ. This CDR3 spans 16 amino acids.

In this sample, this clonotype turned up many times. Its ends do not fully match the called genes, so a read error is possible. The chain employs TRBV29-1 and TRBJ2-4, with 8 nucleotides matching TRBD2. The CDR3 has 13 amino acids. Germline lookup yields CDR1 SQVTM and CDR2 ANQGSEA. This CDR3 is CSVELMIGGDVAF. CDR3 coding DNA: TGCAGCGTTGAATTAATGATCGGGGGGGACGTTGCCTTC.

This chain uses TRBV20-1 with TRBJ2-7, with TRBD1 matching 9 bases. The germline V gene encodes CDR1 DFQATT and CDR2 SNEGSKA (reference sequence). With 4 bases clipped from V and 5 bases from J, the junction kept 9 bases outside the gene matches. The CDR3 has 14 residues. The CDR3 region has the DNA TGCAGTGCTAACCGGGGACAGGGAACCCACGAGCAGTACTTC. Protein: CSANRGQGTHEQYF.

The table lists this clonotype with a few counts. V usage is TRBV20-1 and J usage is TRBJ2-7, with TRBD1 matching over 7 bases. Germline V gene data show CDR1 as DFQATT and CDR2 as SNEGSKA (reference sequence). The CDR3 has 13 amino acids. The V and J ends lost 3 bases and 0 bases, in that order; junction bases with no gene match: 2. CDR3 in amino acids: CSASRDSSYEQYF. CDR3 coding DNA: TGCAGTGCTAGCCGGGACAGCTCCTACGAGCAGTACTTC.

This clonotype showed up just once. The chain uses TRBV29-1 and TRBJ1-1; possibly TRBD1 for D (5 bases). Trimming shortened V by 6 bases and J by 3 bases, and 20 bases separated the two germline ends. In germline, CDR1 is SQVTM, CDR2 ANQGSEA. The CDR3 length is 15 residues. In DNA form, the CDR3 reads TGCAGCGTCCGGGACCGCGGGGGAAGGGACACTGAAGCTTTCTTT. It encodes CSVRDRGGRDTEAFF.